This T cell receptor beta chain was profiled in a study of HIV-infected patients and healthy controls. Follow-up blood was drawn about 14 weeks, roughly three months, after antiretroviral therapy began. All unsorted peripheral T cells were captured because whole blood was used without fractionation. cDNA was made from 500 ng RNA using alpha and beta constant primers. Using multiplexing indices, alpha and beta chain libraries were generated apart by chain-specific third strand synthesis. Priming off the SP2 site generated the second strand. TCRdb redid the calling of the 5' RACE reads with MiXCR, one entry per CDR3 protein. The sample lists more than 15,000 distinct CDR3 sequences, roughly 8.7% seen once, with 21% in the top ten. There are 14 residues in the CDR3. Losses at the gene ends were 4 bases for V and 7 bases for J; bases not matched to a gene: 9. Germline CDR1 and CDR2: SEHNR and FQNEAQ (reference sequence).

This clonotype was counted many times. The chain uses TRBV7-9 and TRBJ2-7; 8 nucleotides match TRBD1. The source of this sequence is an adult with HIV infection. Material: blood, obtained during antiretroviral therapy. CDR3 bases: TGTGCCAGCAGCTCCGGTCAGGGGGCTGGGGAGCAGTACTTC. Protein: CASSSGQGAGEQYF.